Shown below are 9 T cell receptor beta chains from a single sample sequenced in a study of blood T cell repertoires in COVID-19. Only in-frame clones appear in the TCRdb table, and some are missing; sequencing was by immunoSEQ multiplex PCR. The sample has fewer than 100,000 clones; 91% are singletons. The sample comprised peripheral blood. Source of these receptors: a woman in her forties or fifties in a cohort sampled during active COVID-19.

A few counts support this clone. This rearrangement joins TRBV4-1 to TRBJ2-1, with 7 bases matching TRBD2. There are 15 residues in the CDR3. The germline V gene has CDR1 MGHRA and CDR2 YSYEKL. The V and J ends lost 5 bases and 0 bases, in that order; junction bases with no gene match: 4. CDR3: CASSSSGYSYNEQFF. CDR3 DNA sequence: TGCGCCAGCAGCAGTAGCGGGTACTCCTACAATGAGCAGTTCTTC.

This chain links TRBV19 with TRBJ2-1, with D maybe TRBD2 (7 bases). Trimming took off 1 base at V and 4 bases at J, with 11 bases between the two ends. The CDR3 covers 15 residues. Germline lookup yields CDR1 LNHDA and CDR2 SQIVND (reference sequence). CDR3 nucleotide sequence: TGTGCCAGTAGTATAGTTGCGGGGGCTTACAATGAGCAGTTCTTC. It yields the protein CASSIVAGAYNEQFF.

V is TRBV4-2 and J is TRBJ2-7; TRBD2 aligns across 8 bases. Germline-derived CDR1 and CDR2 are LGHNA and YNFKEQ. The CDR3 is 15 amino acids. After removal of 3 bases from V and 7 bases from J, the junction contained 11 bases not matched to a gene. CDR3 in amino acids: CASSQAGGGIREQYF. The DNA for the CDR3 is TGTGCCAGCAGCCAGGCGGGAGGAGGCATTCGGGAGCAGTACTTC.

J is TRBJ2-5 and V is TRBV7-9; D gene unclear. CDR3 length: 15 residues. From germline, CDR1 is SEHNR and CDR2 FQNEAQ (reference sequence). The V gene lost 3 bases and the J gene lost 5 bases, with 16 bases spanning the gap. In DNA, the CDR3 is TGTGCCAGCAGCTTGGCTTACCAGTTGGTCGAGACCCAGTACTTC. This gives the protein CASSLAYQLVETQYF.

The CDR3 sequence is CASSQGGQPQHF. Here the CDR3 DNA reads TGTGCCAGCAGCCAAGGAGGCCAGCCCCAGCATTTT. The chain employs TRBV3-1 (or the pseudogene TRBV3-2) and TRBJ1-5; D not resolved. V was clipped by 1 base and J by 7 bases, with 5 bases between them. CDR3 length: 12 amino acids. The germline CDR1 and CDR2 sequences are LGHDT and YNNKEL (reference sequence).

The chain recombines TRBV12-3 or TRBV12-4 with TRBJ2-7, with D perhaps TRBD2 (6 bases). The CDR3 length is 12 residues. Trimming cost V 4 bases and J 5 bases, with 9 bases left between them. CDR3 loop: CASSWRGHEQYF. CDR3 sequence (DNA): TGTGCCAGCAGTTGGAGGGGTCACGAGCAGTACTTC.

Points on this clone: Different DNA sequences within this sample yield the same CDR3. The rearrangement joins TRBV5-1 to TRBJ1-2, with a weak D call TRBD1 (6 bases). Trimming took 7 bases from V and 8 from J, leaving 18 bases between them. This CDR3 is built from 13 residues. Germline V gene data show CDR1 as SGHRS and CDR2 as YFSETQ. DNA of the CDR3: TGCGCCAGCGCTCTTCTACAAGGGACAGGCTACACCTTC. It encodes CASALLQGTGYTF.

The chain combines TRBV3-1 (or the pseudogene TRBV3-2) with TRBJ2-2; TRBD2 aligns across 7 bases. This CDR3 region has 16 residues. CDR1 is LGHDT and CDR2 is YNNKEL in the germline V gene (reference sequence). V lost 4 bases and J lost 1; bases outside the gene matches: 6. The CDR3 sequence is CASSRAGLGNTGELFF. CDR3 nucleotide sequence: TGTGCCAGCAGCCGGGCCGGACTAGGGAACACCGGGGAGCTGTTTTTT.

The gene calls are TRBV19 and TRBJ2-5; D possibly corresponds to TRBD1 (6 bases). V gave up 8 bases and J gave up 0 bases, with 10 bases separating them. From germline, CDR1 is LNHDA and CDR2 SQIVND (reference sequence). This CDR3 is 13 amino acids long. DNA for the CDR3: TGTGCCAGTCTTGACAGGTACCAAGAGACCCAGTACTTC. This codes for CASLDRYQETQYF.